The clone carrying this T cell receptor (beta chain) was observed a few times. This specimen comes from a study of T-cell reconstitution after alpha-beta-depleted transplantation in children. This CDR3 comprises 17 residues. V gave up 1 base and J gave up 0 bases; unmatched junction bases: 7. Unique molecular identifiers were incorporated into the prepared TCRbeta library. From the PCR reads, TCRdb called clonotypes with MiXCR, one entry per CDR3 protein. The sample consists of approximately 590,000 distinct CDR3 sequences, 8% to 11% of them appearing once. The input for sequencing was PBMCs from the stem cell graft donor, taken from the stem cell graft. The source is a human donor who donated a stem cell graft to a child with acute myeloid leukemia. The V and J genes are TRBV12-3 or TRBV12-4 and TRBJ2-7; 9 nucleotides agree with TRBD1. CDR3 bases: TGTGCCAGCAGTTTAGAAGTAGGGACAGGGAACTCCTACGAGCAGTACTTC. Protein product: CASSLEVGTGNSYEQYF.